Listed below are T cell receptor beta chains from one sample, sequenced in a study of blood T cell repertoires in COVID-19. Generated by immunoSEQ multiplex PCR, the TCRdb table keeps only in-frame clones and is missing some. The data hold more than 60,000 clones, with over 65% observed a single time. Sequencing was performed on peripheral blood. These receptors came from a human donor with acute or convalescent COVID-19. The donor label of this sample is uncertain. CDR3s include the opening cysteine and the closing phenylalanine or tryptophan. A D gene is named only where the DNA matches it firmly. Rows may omit the clone size; those that give it use once, few, many or a size class.

v_call	d_call	cdr3_length	clone_size	j_call	cdr3_nt	cdr3_aa
TRBV5-8	TRBD1	18	few	TRBJ2-6	TGTGCCAGCAGCTTGGGACAGGGGGTGAGCTCTGGGGCCAACGTCCTGACTTTC	CASSLGQGVSSGANVLTF
TRBV6-2/TRBV6-3	NA	13	NA	TRBJ2-1	TGTGCCAGCAGTTATCTCTCCTACAATGAGCAGTTCTTC	CASSYLSYNEQFF
TRBV27	TRBD2	15	NA	TRBJ2-7	TGTGCCAGCAGGGAACCTGCTAGCGGGAGCTACGAGCAGTACTTC	CASREPASGSYEQYF
TRBV5-4	TRBD2	17	NA	TRBJ2-2	TGTGCCAGCAGCTTGCCGGGGACTAGCGCGAACACCGGGGAGCTGTTTTTT	CASSLPGTSANTGELFF
TRBV9	TRBD2	18	NA	TRBJ2-1	TGTGCCAGCAGCCCAAGGGCCACAAACCGGGGGGCCTACAATGAGCAGTTCTTC	CASSPRATNRGAYNEQFF
TRBV27	TRBD1	14	NA	TRBJ2-7	TGTGCCAGCAGGGGACAGGGGGCAGTAGGCGAGCAGTACTTC	CASRGQGAVGEQYF
TRBV3-1/TRBV3-2	TRBD1	16	NA	TRBJ2-7	TGTGCCAGCAGCCAATCCACAGGGGGTAGCGACTACGAGCAGTACTTC	CASSQSTGGSDYEQYF
TRBV18	TRBD1	17	NA	TRBJ2-3	TGTGCCAGCTCACCATCTGGGACAGGGGTCGGTCCAGATACGCAGTATTTT	CASSPSGTGVGPDTQYF
TRBV3-1/TRBV3-2	TRBD1	13	few	TRBJ1-1	TGTGCCAGCAGCCGCTTGGGACAGGGATTTTCTTTCTTT	CASSRLGQGFSFF
TRBV27	NA	14	NA	TRBJ1-5	TGTGCCAGCAGTTTACAAGGGGAAAGTCAGCCCCAGCATTTT	CASSLQGESQPQHF
TRBV9	TRBD2	16	NA	TRBJ2-1	TGTGCCAGCAGCCCGACTAGCGGGAGCTCCTACAATGAGCAGTTCTTC	CASSPTSGSSYNEQFF
TRBV5-4	TRBD2	16	once	TRBJ2-1	TGTGCCAGCAGCTTGGTCGTAGCGGGGTTTTACAATGAGCAGTTCTTC	CASSLVVAGFYNEQFF
TRBV11-3	TRBD1	14	NA	TRBJ2-1	TGTGCCAGCAGCTTACGCCCACAGGGGAATGAGCAGTTCTTC	CASSLRPQGNEQFF
TRBV7-8	TRBD1	14	NA	TRBJ1-6	TGTGCCAGCAGCACGGACAGGGCTAATTCACCCCTCCACTTT	CASSTDRANSPLHF
TRBV6-5	NA	13	NA	TRBJ2-1	TGTGCCAGCAGTTTCAGACTCATCAATGAGCAGTTCTTC	CASSFRLINEQFF
TRBV27	TRBD1	15	few	TRBJ1-1	TGTGCCAACACGCCGACAGGGGGGGCGAGCACTGAAGCTTTCTTT	CANTPTGGASTEAFF
TRBV7-2	NA	15	NA	TRBJ1-3	TGTGCCAGCAGCTCCTCGAGGGTCTCTGGAAACACCATATATTTT	CASSSSRVSGNTIYF
TRBV3-1/TRBV3-2	TRBD2	15	NA	TRBJ2-1	TGTGCCAGCAGTGGTAGCGGGAGCAAATACAATGAGCAGTTCTTC	CASSGSGSKYNEQFF
TRBV24-1	NA	17	NA	TRBJ2-2	TGTGCCACCAGTGCCCCGCCCGGGACTCGGGGGACCGGGGAGCTGTTTTTT	CATSAPPGTRGTGELFF
TRBV11-2	TRBD1	15	NA	TRBJ1-3	TGTGCCAGCAGTCGACAGGGACATCCTGGAAACACCATATATTTT	CASSRQGHPGNTIYF
TRBV9	NA	15	NA	TRBJ1-5	TGTGCCAGCAGCCTAGAGGGGGACCCCAATCAGCCCCAGCATTTT	CASSLEGDPNQPQHF
TRBV7-2	NA	13	few	TRBJ1-3	TGTGCCAGCAGCGCGGACAGAATAAACACCATATATTTT	CASSADRINTIYF
TRBV7-3	TRBD1	15	NA	TRBJ2-1	TGTGCCAGCAGCTTAGGACCGGGGACAGGAGCCGCGCAGTTCTTC	CASSLGPGTGAAQFF
TRBV5-1	NA	13	NA	TRBJ1-2	TGCGCCAGCAGCTTGGGCGTCTCCTATGGCTACACCTTC	CASSLGVSYGYTF
TRBV10-3	NA	14	NA	TRBJ2-2	TGTGCCATCAGTGAAACAAGTAACACCGGGGAGCTGTTTTTT	CAISETSNTGELFF
TRBV7-3	NA	13	NA	TRBJ2-7	TGTGCCAGCAGCAAGGATCAGGGGTACGAGCAGTACTTC	CASSKDQGYEQYF
TRBV3-1/TRBV3-2	NA	13	NA	TRBJ2-7	TGTGCCAGCAGCCAAGTTGCGGGCTACGAGCAGTACTTC	CASSQVAGYEQYF
TRBV6-5	TRBD1	14	NA	TRBJ2-7	TGTGCCAGCAGTATAGGACAGGGATACTACGAGCAGTACTTC	CASSIGQGYYEQYF
TRBV11-3	NA	14	NA	TRBJ2-3	TGTGCCAGCCACAAAGGAGGGAGCACAGATACGCAGTATTTT	CASHKGGSTDTQYF